This paragraph covers one T cell receptor (beta chain) sequence. Its target antigen remains unknown. No much larger clone is present one base from it, and per-base qualities are unavailable. The sample originates from a study of shared clonotypes between healthy human individuals (TCRdb year 2020). At the level of the whole study: The cohort included three men and a couple of women between 18 and 49 years of age. To estimate repertoire size and how much clonotypes are shared between individuals, the study performed deep sequencing of blood TCR repertoires from a few healthy adults. Each donor's leukapheresis produced roughly between roughly 0.85 and 9.5 billion PBMCs. For each donor, CD4 naive and CD4 memory were each run on three plates, CD8 naive on two plates, and CD8 memory on one plate. Different laboratories and diverse techniques were used to prepare libraries and sequence TCR repertoires, to increase sequencing depth and limit assay-specific biases. Broader findings and caveats from the paper: Estimated clonotype richness was generally larger for naive than for memory subsets. Sampling was limited to blood, and TCR repertoires in tissue likely differ from TCR repertoires in blood. Clonotypes shared by all four sorted-subset donors showed higher generation probabilities than non-shared clonotypes. Pairwise subsampling indicated that sequencing depth was expected to affect the degree of clonotype sharing among donors. Sharing across a few donors was observed for approximately 5% of naive CD4, around 3.5% of naive CD8, 2% to 2.5% of memory CD4, and roughly 0.4% of memory CD8 clonotypes. Rarefaction of sorted-subset datasets indicated incomplete sequencing despite the large sequencing depth. Because the study included a small number of donors, the genetic and exposure-history diversity represented was limited.

Using the deep immunoSEQ assay, multiplex PCR amplified TCR CDR3 regions from genomic DNA. Genomic DNA extracted from each cell subset was distributed evenly over all wells of several immunoSEQ 96-well plates, and each plate served as one replicate. For sorted subsets, approximately 210 ng of genomic DNA, equivalent to some 30,000 T cell genomes, went into each replicate PCR. The purified libraries were quantified using a Qubit 3.0 fluorometer, sized with a Bioanalyzer 2100, and then quantified again using the KAPA Library Quantification kit. Each immunoSEQ 96-well plate was sequenced on its own single-read 150-cycle Illumina NextSeq 550 flow cell. On the study's bioinformatics: Because the immunoSEQ output included only junctional sequences and no quality scores, the filtering could not be the same as the filtering used for full-length reads. Sequences were annotated with PyIR, a Python wrapper for IgBLAST v1.9, and V/J genes and CDR3 were assigned using IMGT germline references. Any read was removed if the V/J assignment was weak (E-value above 1e-6), the CDR3 was missing, or the read contained stop codons, out-of-frame junctions, or ambiguous translated residues. V3J clonotypes were defined as sequences sharing an identical inferred V gene, J gene, and CDR3 amino acid sequence. The percentage overlap between two repertoires was calculated by dividing the number of shared unique clonotypes by the size of the smaller repertoire. Richness of each repertoire was evaluated using RTK rarefaction, the Chao1 estimator, and Recon v2.1 estimates of unobserved clonotypes. For all TCRbeta clonotypes obtained by the gDNA method from a few donors, generation probabilities were computed with OLGA. TCRdb provides this immuneACCESS table in a form limited to in-frame rearrangements. Some clones are lacking; in checked studies, under half of them reflect an unresolved V gene, and why the rest are absent is not known. V, J and clone size are those of that table, while D and trimming were read from the DNA. The sample includes around 2.5 million clones, with approximately 93% observed a single time. Roughly 0.39% of the sample goes to the ten largest clones.

Healthy HIV-negative adults with no recently reported acute infections or vaccinations were included as donors. Every donor was a Caucasian adult residing in Nashville, Tennessee, USA. CD4+ T cells were enriched through magnetic negative selection, after which naive cells were positively selected on CD45RA and the remaining negative fraction served as the memory subset. Blood was collected by leukapheresis, and PBMCs were isolated by Ficoll-Histopaque density gradient centrifugation and then cryopreserved in liquid nitrogen vapor phase. Analytical flow cytometry was used to check the purity and quantity of every magnetically sorted T cell population. Genomic DNA was isolated from every sorted fraction and measured by UV absorbance on a Nanodrop 2000c. The cysteine opens and the phenylalanine closes a CDR3 of 14 amino acids. Only the CDR3 DNA stays, 42 bases, in frame from base 1. Here V drops 5 bases and J drops 2 bases, and the junction holds 5 bases not matched to any gene. In the germline V gene, CDR1 corresponds to SQVTM and CDR2 to ANQGSEA.

The sequence is built from TRBV29-1 and TRBJ2-7; TRBD2 agrees with 11 junctional bases. The clonotype was recovered from a man in his late teens or twenties in good health. Some clones in this sample may be carry-over from other donors' samples. The sequenced sample was naive CD4+ T cells from PBMCs. In light of the paper, this sample's cell subset or site label describes: CD45RA+ positively selected. The sequenced DNA: TGCAGCGTTCTAGCGGGAGGCATGGCCTACGAGCAGTACTTC. Translated, it reads CSVLAGGMAYEQYF.